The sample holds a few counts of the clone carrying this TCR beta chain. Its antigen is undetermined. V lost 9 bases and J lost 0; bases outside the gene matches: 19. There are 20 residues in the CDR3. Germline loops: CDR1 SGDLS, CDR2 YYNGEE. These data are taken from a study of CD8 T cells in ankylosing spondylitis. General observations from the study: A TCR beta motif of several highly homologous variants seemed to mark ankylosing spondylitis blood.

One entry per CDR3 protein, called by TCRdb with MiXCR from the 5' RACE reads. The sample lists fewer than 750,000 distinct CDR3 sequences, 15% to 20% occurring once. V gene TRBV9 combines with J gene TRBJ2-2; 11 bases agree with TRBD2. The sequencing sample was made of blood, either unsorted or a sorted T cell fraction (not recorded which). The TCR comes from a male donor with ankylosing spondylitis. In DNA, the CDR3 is TGTGCCACCCCCCACCCCGGGCTAGCGGGGGGCGAAGCGAACACCGGGGAGCTGTTTTTT. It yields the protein CATPHPGLAGGEANTGELFF. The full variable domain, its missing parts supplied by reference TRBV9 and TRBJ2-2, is DSGVTQTPKHLITATGQRVTLRCSPRSGDLSVYWYQQSLDQGLQFLIQYYNGEERAKGNILERFSAQQFPDLHSELNLSSLELGDSALYFCATPHPGLAGGEANTGELFFGEGSRLTVL.